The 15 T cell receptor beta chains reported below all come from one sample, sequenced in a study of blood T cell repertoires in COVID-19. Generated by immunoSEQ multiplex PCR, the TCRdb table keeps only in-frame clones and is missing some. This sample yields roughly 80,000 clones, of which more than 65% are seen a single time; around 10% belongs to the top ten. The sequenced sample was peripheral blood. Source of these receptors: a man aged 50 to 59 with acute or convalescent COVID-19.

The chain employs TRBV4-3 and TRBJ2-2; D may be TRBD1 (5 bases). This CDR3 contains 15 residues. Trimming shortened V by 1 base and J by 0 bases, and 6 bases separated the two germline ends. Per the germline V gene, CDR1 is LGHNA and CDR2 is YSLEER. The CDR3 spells CASSQGQTNTGELFF. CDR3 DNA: TGCGCCAGCAGCCAAGGACAGACGAACACCGGGGAGCTGTTTTTT.

Here the CDR3 DNA reads TGTGCCAGCAGCAAGTTCGGGACTCCACTCGTACACTACGAGCAGTACTTC. Translated: CASSKFGTPLVHYEQYF. The chain has TRBV21-1 and TRBJ2-7; TRBD2, the table's D call, was not compared with the DNA. TRBV21-1 is listed as a pseudogene. The CDR3 contains 17 residues.

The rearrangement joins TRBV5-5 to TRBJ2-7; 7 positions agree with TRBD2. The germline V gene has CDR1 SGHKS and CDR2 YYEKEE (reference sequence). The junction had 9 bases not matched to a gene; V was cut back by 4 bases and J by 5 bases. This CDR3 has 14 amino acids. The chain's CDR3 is CASSRGDYRNEQYF. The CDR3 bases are TGTGCCAGCAGCCGGGGGGACTATAGGAACGAGCAGTACTTC.

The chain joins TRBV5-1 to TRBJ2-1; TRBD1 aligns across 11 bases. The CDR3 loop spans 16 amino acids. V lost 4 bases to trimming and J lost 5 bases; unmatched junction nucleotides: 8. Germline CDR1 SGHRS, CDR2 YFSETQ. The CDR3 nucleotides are TGCGCCAGCAGCAGAGCTGGACAGGGGGCTAACAATGAGCAGTTCTTC. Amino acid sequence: CASSRAGQGANNEQFF.

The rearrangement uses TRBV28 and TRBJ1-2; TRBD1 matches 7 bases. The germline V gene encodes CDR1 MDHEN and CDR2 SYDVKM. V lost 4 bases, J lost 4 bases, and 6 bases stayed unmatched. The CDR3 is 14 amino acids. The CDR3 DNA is TGTGCCAGCAGTTCCTACGGACAGGCCTATGGCTACACCTTC. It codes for CASSSYGQAYGYTF.

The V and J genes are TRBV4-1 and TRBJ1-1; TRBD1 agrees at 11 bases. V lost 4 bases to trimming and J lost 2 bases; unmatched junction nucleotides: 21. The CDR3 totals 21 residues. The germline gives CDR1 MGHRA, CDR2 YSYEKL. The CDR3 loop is CASSRRGGIPGQGEGNTEAFF. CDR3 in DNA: TGCGCCAGCAGCCGAAGGGGAGGTATACCGGGACAGGGGGAAGGTAACACTGAAGCTTTCTTT.

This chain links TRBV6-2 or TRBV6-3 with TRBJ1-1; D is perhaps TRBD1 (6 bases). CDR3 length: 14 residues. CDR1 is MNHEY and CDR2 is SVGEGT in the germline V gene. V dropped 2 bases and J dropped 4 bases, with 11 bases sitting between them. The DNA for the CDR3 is TGTGCCAGCAGTTACCGCAGGGGACCCACTGAAGCTTTCTTT. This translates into CASSYRRGPTEAFF.

CDR3: CASSSAMGGTKSLGEQFF. CDR3 bases: TGTGCCAGCAGCTCCGCTATGGGGGGGACAAAGTCCCTTGGTGAGCAGTTCTTC. This chain links TRBV5-8 with TRBJ2-1, with a tentative D call TRBD2 (7 bases). The germline gives CDR1 SGHTS, CDR2 YDEGEE. CDR3 length: 18 residues. V lost 3 bases and J lost 9, with 28 bases in between.

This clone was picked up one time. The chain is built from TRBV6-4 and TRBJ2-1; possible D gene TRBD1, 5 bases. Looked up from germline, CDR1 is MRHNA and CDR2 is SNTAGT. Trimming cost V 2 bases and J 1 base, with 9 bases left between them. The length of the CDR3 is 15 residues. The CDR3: CASSDVAGSYNEQFF. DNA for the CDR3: TGTGCCAGCAGTGACGTAGCAGGGTCCTACAATGAGCAGTTCTTC.

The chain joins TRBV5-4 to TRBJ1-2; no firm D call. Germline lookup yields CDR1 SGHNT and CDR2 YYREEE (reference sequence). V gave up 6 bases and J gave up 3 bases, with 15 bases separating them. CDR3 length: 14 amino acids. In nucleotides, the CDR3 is TGTGCCAGCAAGCGAGAGTCTCTGGACTATGGCTACACCTTC. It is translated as CASKRESLDYGYTF.

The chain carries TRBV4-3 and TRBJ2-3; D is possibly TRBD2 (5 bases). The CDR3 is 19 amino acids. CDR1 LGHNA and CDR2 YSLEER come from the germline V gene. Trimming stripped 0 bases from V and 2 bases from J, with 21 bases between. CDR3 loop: CASSQDRHYTREITDTQYF. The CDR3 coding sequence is TGCGCCAGCAGCCAAGATCGCCATTACACGAGGGAAATCACAGATACGCAGTATTTT.

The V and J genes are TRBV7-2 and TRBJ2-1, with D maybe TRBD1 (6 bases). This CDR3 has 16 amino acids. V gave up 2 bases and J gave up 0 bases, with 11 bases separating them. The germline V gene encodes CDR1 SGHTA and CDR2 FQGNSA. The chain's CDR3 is CASSLYQGSSYNEQFF. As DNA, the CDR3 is TGTGCCAGCAGCTTATATCAGGGGAGCTCCTACAATGAGCAGTTCTTC.

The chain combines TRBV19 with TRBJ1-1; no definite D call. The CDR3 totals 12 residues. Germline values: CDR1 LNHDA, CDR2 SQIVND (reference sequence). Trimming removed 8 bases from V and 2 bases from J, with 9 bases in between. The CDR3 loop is CASGQINTEAFF. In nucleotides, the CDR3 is TGTGCCAGTGGTCAGATTAACACTGAAGCTTTCTTT.

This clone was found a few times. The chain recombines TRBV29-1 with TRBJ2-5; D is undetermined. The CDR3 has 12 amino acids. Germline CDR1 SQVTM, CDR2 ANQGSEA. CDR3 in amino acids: CTHARIGGTQYF. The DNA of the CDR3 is TGCACCCACGCGCGCATAGGCGGGACCCAGTACTTC.

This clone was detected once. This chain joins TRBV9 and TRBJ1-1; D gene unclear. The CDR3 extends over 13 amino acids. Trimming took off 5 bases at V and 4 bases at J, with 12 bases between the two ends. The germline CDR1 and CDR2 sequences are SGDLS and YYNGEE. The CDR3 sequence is CASRNQRGTEAFF. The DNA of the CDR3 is TGTGCCAGCAGGAACCAACGCGGCACTGAAGCTTTCTTT.